This note documents a single T cell receptor (beta chain) sequence. This sample is part of a study of shared clonotypes between healthy human individuals. An even split of each subset's genomic DNA across several immunoSEQ plates was performed. Clones were read by immunoSEQ multiplex PCR, and TCRdb kept only the in-frame ones, dropping some. The sample includes about 2.4 million clones, about 92% of them seen just once. The CDR3 is 16 residues long. Germline V lookup: CDR1 SGHRS, CDR2 YFSETQ. V dropped 0 bases and J dropped 1; count of bases not matched to a gene: 4. From CD4+ cells came CD45RA+ naive and CD45RA-negative memory subsets.

J is TRBJ2-3 and V is TRBV5-1, with 8 bases matching TRBD1. Sequencing input: naive CD4+ T cells sorted from blood. Subset here: CD45RA+ positively selected. The source of this sequence is a man in his late teens or twenties in good health. The CDR3 nucleotides are TGCGCCAGCAGCTTGGGCAGGGGGCAGGGCACAGATACGCAGTATTTT. Its translation is CASSLGRGQGTDTQYF. Supplemented by reference TRBV5-1 and TRBJ2-3, the full variable domain reads KAGVTQTPRYLIKTRGQQVTLSCSPISGHRSVSWYQQTPGQGLQFLFEYFSETQRNKGNFPGRFSGRQFSNSRSEMNVSTLELGDSALYLCASSLGRGQGTDTQYFGPGTRLTVL.